These T cell receptor beta chains were read from a single sample in a study of blood T cell repertoires in COVID-19. This table comes from immunoSEQ multiplex PCR, and its TCRdb copy is limited to in-frame clones, with some not included. The sample lists 95,000 to 150,000 clones, about 82% occurring once. Material for sequencing was peripheral blood. The receptors originated from a human donor in a cohort sampled during active COVID-19. CDR3s include the opening cysteine and the closing phenylalanine or tryptophan. The order of the fields is V gene, D gene, clone size, J gene, CDR3 DNA, CDR3 protein. D genes are given only for firm matches. Clone sizes are given selectively: once, few, many, or a class where the clone is expanded.

v_gene: TRBV29-1; d_gene: TRBD2; abundance: few; j_gene: TRBJ2-3; CDR3nt: TGCAGCGTTGGACTAGCGGGATCAGATACGCAGTATTTT; CDR3aa: CSVGLAGSDTQYF
v_gene: TRBV7-3; d_gene: TRBD2; abundance: -; j_gene: TRBJ2-1; CDR3nt: TGTGCCAGCAGCTTAAAGGGCCCCGGGACTAGCGGGAACAATGAGCAGTTCTTC; CDR3aa: CASSLKGPGTSGNNEQFF
v_gene: TRBV7-8; d_gene: TRBD2; abundance: -; j_gene: TRBJ2-3; CDR3nt: TGTGCCAGCACAAAAGGGACTAGCGGGAGTTTAGATACGCAGTATTTT; CDR3aa: CASTKGTSGSLDTQYF
v_gene: TRBV5-4; d_gene: -; abundance: -; j_gene: TRBJ2-3; CDR3nt: TGTGCCAGCAGCTCCTACAGCACAGATACGCAGTATTTT; CDR3aa: CASSSYSTDTQYF
v_gene: TRBV19; d_gene: -; abundance: -; j_gene: TRBJ1-5; CDR3nt: TGTGCCAGTAGTACCCGAGGGAGCAATCAGCCCCAGCATTTT; CDR3aa: CASSTRGSNQPQHF
v_gene: TRBV19; d_gene: TRBD1; abundance: -; j_gene: TRBJ1-6; CDR3nt: TGTGCCAGTAGTATATCGGGACAGGCCTCTTCACCCCTCCACTTT; CDR3aa: CASSISGQASSPLHF
v_gene: TRBV10-2; d_gene: TRBD1; abundance: -; j_gene: TRBJ2-7; CDR3nt: TGCGCCAGCAGCCGAGTCGGGGGACAGGGGGCCTACGAGCAGTACTTC; CDR3aa: CASSRVGGQGAYEQYF
v_gene: TRBV20-1; d_gene: -; abundance: -; j_gene: TRBJ2-7; CDR3nt: TGCAGTGTGGCAGATGCCTACGAGCAGTACTTC; CDR3aa: CSVADAYEQYF
v_gene: TRBV5-1; d_gene: -; abundance: -; j_gene: TRBJ2-3; CDR3nt: TGCGCCAGCGAGAGCGGGCCTAGCACAGATACGCAGTATTTT; CDR3aa: CASESGPSTDTQYF
v_gene: TRBV12-3/TRBV12-4; d_gene: -; abundance: few; j_gene: TRBJ1-2; CDR3nt: TGTGCCAGCAGTTTTGGGGGGGCCGGAGGCTACACCTTC; CDR3aa: CASSFGGAGGYTF
v_gene: TRBV6-4; d_gene: -; abundance: -; j_gene: TRBJ1-4; CDR3nt: TGTGCCAGCAGTGTTCAGCGTAATGAAAAACTGTTTTTT; CDR3aa: CASSVQRNEKLFF
v_gene: TRBV3-1/TRBV3-2; d_gene: TRBD2; abundance: -; j_gene: TRBJ2-7; CDR3nt: TGTGCCAGCAGCCGTAGCGGGATGGAGTACGAGCAGTACTTC; CDR3aa: CASSRSGMEYEQYF
v_gene: TRBV16; d_gene: -; abundance: -; j_gene: TRBJ1-4; CDR3nt: TGTGCCAGCATACAGACAACAACTAATGAAAAACTGTTTTTT; CDR3aa: CASIQTTTNEKLFF
v_gene: TRBV5-4; d_gene: TRBD1; abundance: few; j_gene: TRBJ1-2; CDR3nt: TGTGCCAGCAGCTTGGGGACAGGGGAGTATGGCTACACCTTC; CDR3aa: CASSLGTGEYGYTF
v_gene: TRBV5-6; d_gene: -; abundance: -; j_gene: TRBJ1-2; CDR3nt: TGTGCCAGCAGCCTACAGACGGGATTTAACTATGGCTACACCTTC; CDR3aa: CASSLQTGFNYGYTF
v_gene: TRBV11-3; d_gene: TRBD2; abundance: -; j_gene: TRBJ2-1; CDR3nt: TGTGCCAGCAGATTAAATAGCGGGAGTTTAAATGAGCAGTTCTTC; CDR3aa: CASRLNSGSLNEQFF
v_gene: TRBV19; d_gene: -; abundance: once; j_gene: TRBJ1-6; CDR3nt: TGTGCCAGTAGAAGCCGACAGAATTCACCCCTCCACTTT; CDR3aa: CASRSRQNSPLHF